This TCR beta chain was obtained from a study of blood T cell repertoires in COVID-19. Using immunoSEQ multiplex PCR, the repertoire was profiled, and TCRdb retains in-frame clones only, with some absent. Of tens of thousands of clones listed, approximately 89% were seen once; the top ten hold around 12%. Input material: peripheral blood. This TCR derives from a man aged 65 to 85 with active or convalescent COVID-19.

CDR3 sequence (DNA): TGTGCCAGCAGCTTATTTAATGGGGCCAGGGTGGATCAGCCCCAGCATTTT. It is translated as CASSLFNGARVDQPQHF. The gene calls are TRBV7-2 and TRBJ1-5; D possibly corresponds to TRBD1 (5 bases). The germline gives CDR1 SGHTA, CDR2 FQGNSA. Trimming pared 2 bases from V and 5 bases from J, leaving 19 bases between. The CDR3 loop spans 17 amino acids.